The rows below give T cell receptor beta chains drawn from one sample of a study of regulatory T cells in long-lasting Graves disease. A single record per CDR3 protein comes from TCRdb applying MiXCR to the multiplex PCR reads. In the table there are more than 350,000 distinct CDR3 sequences, roughly a fifth of which are singletons. Sequencing used peripheral blood mononuclear cells (PBMCs), obtained when the disease was refractory, from a patient treated with antithyroid drugs. Receptor source: a female donor with Graves disease. CDR3s leave out the opening cysteine and the closing phenylalanine or tryptophan. Fields, in order: V gene, D gene, J gene, CDR3 protein. D genes are given only for firm matches.

V gene: TRBV6-1
D gene: -
J gene: TRBJ1-6
CDR3 protein: ASSDLPNSPLH

V gene: TRBV9
D gene: -
J gene: TRBJ2-2
CDR3 protein: ASSVLVEARTGELF

V gene: TRBV2
D gene: -
J gene: TRBJ1-5
CDR3 protein: ASSELSQGNQPQH

V gene: TRBV25-1
D gene: TRBD1
J gene: TRBJ1-2
CDR3 protein: ASSDIGQGGGYT

V gene: TRBV28
D gene: TRBD1
J gene: TRBJ1-2
CDR3 protein: ASSSTGLRGYT

V gene: TRBV6-5
D gene: TRBD2
J gene: TRBJ2-5
CDR3 protein: ASSYSELAGAETQY

V gene: TRBV10-3
D gene: TRBD1
J gene: TRBJ1-5
CDR3 protein: AISDPTRQGYNQPQH

V gene: TRBV30
D gene: -
J gene: TRBJ1-5
CDR3 protein: AWGTAGSNQPQH

V gene: TRBV2
D gene: -
J gene: TRBJ2-5
CDR3 protein: ASSKGDGETQY

V gene: TRBV3-1
D gene: TRBD1
J gene: TRBJ1-1
CDR3 protein: ASSQAGQMNTEAF

V gene: TRBV7-9
D gene: -
J gene: TRBJ2-5
CDR3 protein: ASSLAYSGLTGGQQETQY

V gene: TRBV5-1
D gene: TRBD2
J gene: TRBJ2-7
CDR3 protein: ASKWTSGNSYEQY

V gene: TRBV28
D gene: TRBD1
J gene: TRBJ2-3
CDR3 protein: ASSPGQSYWTQY

V gene: TRBV7-9
D gene: -
J gene: TRBJ1-2
CDR3 protein: ASSSGDVNYGYT

V gene: TRBV7-2
D gene: TRBD2
J gene: TRBJ2-2
CDR3 protein: ASSPPGSGSGTGELF

V gene: TRBV6-1
D gene: -
J gene: TRBJ1-1
CDR3 protein: ASNRGTEAF

V gene: TRBV6-1
D gene: -
J gene: TRBJ2-5
CDR3 protein: ASSNQETQY

V gene: TRBV7-2
D gene: -
J gene: TRBJ1-1
CDR3 protein: ASSPGARQTNTEAF

V gene: TRBV3-1
D gene: TRBD2
J gene: TRBJ2-7
CDR3 protein: ASSQELAREQY

V gene: TRBV28
D gene: -
J gene: TRBJ2-4
CDR3 protein: ASSPRMGVLGAKNIQY

V gene: TRBV7-9
D gene: -
J gene: TRBJ2-6
CDR3 protein: ASSPQGTSSDANVLT

V gene: TRBV10-2
D gene: -
J gene: TRBJ2-7
CDR3 protein: ASSVLPNEQY

V gene: TRBV4-1
D gene: -
J gene: TRBJ1-1
CDR3 protein: ASSHTRGEAF

V gene: TRBV12-3/TRBV12-4
D gene: -
J gene: TRBJ1-5
CDR3 protein: ASSLHGWEAQH

V gene: TRBV20-1
D gene: -
J gene: TRBJ2-5
CDR3 protein: SARVNSQETQY

V gene: TRBV7-9
D gene: -
J gene: TRBJ2-5
CDR3 protein: ASSLPRTEQETQY

V gene: TRBV28
D gene: -
J gene: TRBJ2-6
CDR3 protein: ASSRMVLASSGANVLT

V gene: TRBV7-3
D gene: -
J gene: TRBJ1-1
CDR3 protein: ASSLNGGLNTEAF

V gene: TRBV7-9
D gene: -
J gene: TRBJ2-3
CDR3 protein: ASSVAPGGMRTDTQY

V gene: TRBV28
D gene: TRBD1
J gene: TRBJ2-6
CDR3 protein: ASSTGGAEGANVLT

V gene: TRBV6-1
D gene: -
J gene: TRBJ1-5
CDR3 protein: ASSVDSGGNQPQH

V gene: TRBV19
D gene: -
J gene: TRBJ2-7
CDR3 protein: ASSPNRRSSYEQY

V gene: TRBV6-9
D gene: -
J gene: TRBJ1-3
CDR3 protein: ASRSNSGNTIY

V gene: TRBV15
D gene: -
J gene: TRBJ1-2
CDR3 protein: ATSRDRANYGYT

V gene: TRBV13
D gene: -
J gene: TRBJ2-5
CDR3 protein: ASSLGWSTEETQY

V gene: TRBV6-1
D gene: -
J gene: TRBJ2-2
CDR3 protein: AGGQTSTGELF

V gene: TRBV4-1
D gene: -
J gene: TRBJ2-5
CDR3 protein: ASSQGGSIRKETQY

V gene: TRBV20-1
D gene: TRBD1
J gene: TRBJ1-5
CDR3 protein: SAQGAGNQPQH

V gene: TRBV6-2/TRBV6-3
D gene: TRBD1
J gene: TRBJ2-5
CDR3 protein: ASSYSGTGGLGTQY

V gene: TRBV13
D gene: -
J gene: TRBJ1-2
CDR3 protein: ASSLGQGWDYGYT

V gene: TRBV27
D gene: -
J gene: TRBJ2-4
CDR3 protein: ASTGSGENIQY

V gene: TRBV2
D gene: TRBD2
J gene: TRBJ2-3
CDR3 protein: ASSDGLAGRGTDTQY

V gene: TRBV5-1
D gene: -
J gene: TRBJ2-7
CDR3 protein: ASSGELREQY